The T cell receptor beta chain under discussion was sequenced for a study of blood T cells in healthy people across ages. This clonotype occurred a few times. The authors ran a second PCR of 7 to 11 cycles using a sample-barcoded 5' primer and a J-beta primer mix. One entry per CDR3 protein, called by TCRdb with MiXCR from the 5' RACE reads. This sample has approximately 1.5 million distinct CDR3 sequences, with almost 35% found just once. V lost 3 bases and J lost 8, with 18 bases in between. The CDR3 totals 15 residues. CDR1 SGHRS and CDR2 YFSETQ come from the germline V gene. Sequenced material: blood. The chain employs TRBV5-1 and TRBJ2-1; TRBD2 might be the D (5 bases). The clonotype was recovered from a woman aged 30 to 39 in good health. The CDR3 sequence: CASSSPFADGDEQFF. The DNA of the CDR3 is TGCGCCAGCAGCTCCCCCTTTGCCGACGGGGATGAGCAGTTCTTC.